This T cell receptor beta chain is drawn from a study of graft-versus-host responses after intestinal transplantation. Study information: All recipients were given anti-thymocyte globulin induction, and tacrolimus and steroids were then administered for 2 to 3 years.

Study-wide points: GvH clonotypes were identified within recipient marrow, with a subset emerging first in ileum or blood. Within allografts, high graft-versus-host to host-versus-graft clonal ratios were seen among patients with graft-donor T cell macrochimerism.

The CDR3 has 13 amino acids. Germline V CDR1 and CDR2: SNHLY, FYNNEI. Trimming took off 2 bases at V and 5 bases at J, with 9 bases between the two ends. On this clone itself: The antigen remains unidentified.

Assay: immunoSEQ multiplex PCR; the TCRdb copy retains only in-frame clones and omits some. The table includes over 40,000 clones, about 95% detected once. The input for sequencing was unstimulated CD8+ T cells sorted from spleen or lymph node cells, taken before transplant. The chain is built from TRBV2 and TRBJ1-1; tentative D call: TRBD1 (5 bases). The TCR was taken from a human donor who was the organ donor for an intestinal transplant. The CDR3 loop is CASSEWGVTEAFF. The CDR3 nucleotides read TGTGCCAGCAGTGAATGGGGGGTAACTGAAGCTTTCTTT.